One sample yielded the 20 T cell receptor beta chains listed below, sequenced in a study of glioma-infiltrating T cells after dendritic cell vaccination. Sequencing was performed with immunoSEQ multiplex PCR; in TCRdb, only in-frame clones are kept and a portion is missing. The sample has just over 95,000 clones, around three quarters seen once. The sample consisted of blood, taken before dendritic cell vaccination. The origin of the receptors is a human donor with glioblastoma.

The chain uses TRBV6-6 and TRBJ2-4; D might be TRBD1 (6 bases). V lost 3 bases and J lost 0, with 12 bases in between. CDR1 MNHNY and CDR2 SVGAGI come from the germline V gene (reference sequence). The CDR3 spans 16 residues. The CDR3 region has the DNA TGTGCCAGCAGTTATTACACAGGGTTAGCCAAAAACATTCAGTACTTC. It specifies CASSYYTGLAKNIQYF.

This sequence joins TRBV4-1 and TRBJ1-1, with 12 bases aligning to TRBD1. The CDR3 sequence is 17 residues long. CDR1 is MGHRA, CDR2 YSYEKL, per germline. The junction had 6 bases not matched to a gene; V was cut back by 4 bases and J by 0 bases. The CDR3: CASSPGTGGAMNTEAFF. The DNA of the CDR3 is TGCGCCAGCAGCCCCGGGACAGGGGGCGCGATGAACACTGAAGCTTTCTTT.

V is TRBV19 and J is TRBJ2-1, with 9 bases identical to TRBD1. CDR1 LNHDA and CDR2 SQIVND come from the germline V gene (reference sequence). The CDR3 runs to 13 residues. V shed 2 bases, J shed 9 bases, and the junction held 2 bases outside the gene matches. CDR3 region: CASSIRQGGEQFF. Written as DNA, the CDR3 is TGTGCCAGTAGTATAAGACAGGGGGGTGAGCAGTTCTTC.

This chain joins TRBV5-1 and TRBJ2-1; 8 bases are shared with TRBD1. Germline lookup yields CDR1 SGHRS and CDR2 YFSETQ. The length of the CDR3 is 15 residues. The ends lost 0 bases at V and 3 bases at J; junction bases unmatched: 2. The CDR3 DNA is TGCGCCAGCAGCTTGGATGACAGGGGCTACAATGAGCAGTTCTTC. Encoded protein: CASSLDDRGYNEQFF.

This clone was observed a handful of times. This sequence joins TRBV7-6 and TRBJ1-3; 7 bases are a match to TRBD1. The CDR3 consists of 15 residues. The trim removed 0 bases at V and 4 bases at J, leaving 3 bases unmatched. Per germline, CDR1 SGHVS and CDR2 FNYEAQ. The CDR3 reads CASSLARGSGNTIYF. CDR3 coding DNA: TGTGCCAGCAGCTTAGCCAGGGGGTCCGGAAACACCATATATTTT. Looking up the rest from reference TRBV7-6 and TRBJ1-3 gives the full variable domain: GAGVSQSPRYKVTKRGQDVALRCDPISGHVSLYWYRQALGQGPEFLTYFNYEAQQDKSGLPNDRFSAERPEGSISTLTIQRTEQRDSAMYRCASSLARGSGNTIYFGEGSWLTVV.

The chain has TRBV6-5 and TRBJ1-2, with a possible D match to TRBD1 (6 bases). Trimming took off 6 bases at V and 8 bases at J, with 13 bases between the two ends. CDR3 size: 12 residues. Germline CDR1 is MNHEY and CDR2 is SVGAGI. CDR3 DNA: TGTGCCAGCAGCACAGGGTTCGACGGCTACACCTTC. Protein sequence: CASSTGFDGYTF.

This chain connects TRBV6-6 to TRBJ1-6, with 8 nucleotides matching TRBD1. The trim removed 5 bases at V and 7 bases at J, leaving 7 bases unmatched. Germline assignment: CDR1 MNHNY and CDR2 SVGAGI (reference sequence). This CDR3 spans 15 amino acids. CDR3 sequence reads: CASSMTGEGNSPLHF. CDR3 DNA: TGTGCCAGCAGTATGACAGGGGAAGGGAATTCACCCCTCCACTTT.

The V gene is TRBV2, the J gene TRBJ1-6; 8 bases agree with TRBD1. Trimming removed 3 bases from V and 9 bases from J; junction bases left unmatched: 7. This CDR3 has 15 residues. CDR1 SNHLY and CDR2 FYNNEI come from the germline V gene. CDR3 sequence reads: CASSDHGTGTSPLHF. The CDR3 DNA follows: TGTGCCAGCAGTGATCATGGGACAGGTACTTCACCCCTCCACTTT.

The rearrangement links TRBV19 to TRBJ2-2; the match to TRBD2 covers 10 bases. The V segment lost 6 bases and the J segment 4 bases; nucleotides outside the gene matches: 11. Looked up from germline, CDR1 is LNHDA and CDR2 is SQIVND (reference sequence). CDR3 length: 17 residues. In DNA form, the CDR3 reads TGTGCCAGTAGCTCTAGCCCCCAGCGGGGGGGCACCGGGGAGCTGTTTTTT. Translation gives CASSSSPQRGGTGELFF.

V gene TRBV29-1 combines with J gene TRBJ2-1, with TRBD2 as a possible D gene (5 bases). Per germline, CDR1 SQVTM and CDR2 ANQGSEA. The CDR3 runs 13 residues. The germline V and J ends were trimmed by 6 bases and 0 bases, with 9 bases remaining between them. CDR3: CSVQDYSYNEQFF. CDR3 coding DNA: TGCAGCGTGCAAGACTACTCCTACAATGAGCAGTTCTTC.

This sequence joins TRBV9 and TRBJ2-5, with D possibly matching TRBD2 (7 bases). Germline V CDR1 and CDR2: SGDLS, YYNGEE. This CDR3 spans 16 amino acids. V was clipped by 4 bases and J by 1 base, with 17 bases between them. In DNA form, the CDR3 reads TGTGCCAGCAGCCCTAAGGGGGAGGGCCGCCAAGAGACCCAGTACTTC. This encodes CASSPKGEGRQETQYF.

This chain uses TRBV2 with TRBJ2-7, with D perhaps matching TRBD1 (8 bases). The germline CDR1 and CDR2 sequences are SNHLY and FYNNEI. Trimming removed 5 bases from V and 2 bases from J, with 19 bases in between. This CDR3 comprises 16 residues. The CDR3 reads CASSTLGGTGPYEQYF. CDR3 in DNA: TGTGCCAGCAGTACTCTGGGGGGGACAGGCCCCTACGAGCAGTACTTC.

V is TRBV5-1 and J is TRBJ2-1; TRBD1 aligns across 7 bases. The CDR3 loop spans 14 amino acids. V lost 4 bases, J lost 4 bases, and 5 bases stayed unmatched. The germline gives CDR1 SGHRS, CDR2 YFSETQ. This CDR3 reads CASSPGTEYNEQFF. Here the CDR3 DNA reads TGCGCCAGCAGCCCCGGGACAGAATACAATGAGCAGTTCTTC.

The rearrangement links TRBV18 to TRBJ1-5, with 8 bases matching TRBD1. Germline lookup yields CDR1 KGHSH and CDR2 LQKENI. The CDR3 is made up of 15 amino acids. V lost 5 bases and J lost 4; bases outside the gene matches: 7. The CDR3 nucleotides read TGTGCCAGCTCAAGACGGACAGGGCCGAATCAGCCCCAGCATTTT. Amino acid sequence: CASSRRTGPNQPQHF.

CDR3 sequence: CASIPGNSGRRYTATDTQYF. CDR3 nucleotide sequence: TGTGCCAGCATCCCTGGGAATAGCGGGAGACGGTATACCGCCACAGATACGCAGTATTTT. The V gene is TRBV27, the J gene TRBJ2-3; 9 bases agree with TRBD2. Germline V gene lookup returns CDR1 MNHEY and CDR2 SMNVEV (reference sequence). V lost 7 bases to trimming and J lost 2 bases; unmatched junction nucleotides: 22. The CDR3 spans 20 residues.

The rearrangement links TRBV27 to TRBJ2-5, with a possible D match to TRBD2 (6 bases). Germline CDR1 reads MNHEY; CDR2 reads SMNVEV (reference sequence). Trimming shortened V by 7 bases and J by 2 bases, and 14 bases separated the two germline ends. The CDR3 has 14 residues. CDR3 bases: TGTGCCAGCACCCTTGGGACTTTACAAGAGACCCAGTACTTC. Encoded protein: CASTLGTLQETQYF.

The chain combines TRBV19 with TRBJ1-1; D gene unclear. Germline lookup yields CDR1 LNHDA and CDR2 SQIVND (reference sequence). The CDR3 is made up of 16 amino acids. V was shortened by 5 bases and J by 1 base, with 17 bases between the two germline ends. In DNA, the CDR3 is TGTGCCAGTAGTCGTGGGGAGGATTGGGGGAACACTGAAGCTTTCTTT. Translation gives CASSRGEDWGNTEAFF.

The chain combines TRBV7-6 with TRBJ2-7; 11 nucleotides agree with TRBD2. V trimming: 5 bases; J trimming: 1 base; junction bases outside the gene matches: 7. The CDR3 length is 16 residues. The germline gives CDR1 SGHVS, CDR2 FNYEAQ. The DNA of the CDR3 is TGTGCCAGCAGCCCAATAGCGGGGGGGCTATCCTACGAGCAGTACTTC. This encodes CASSPIAGGLSYEQYF.

This chain joins TRBV10-3 and TRBJ2-1, with 12 bases matching TRBD2. The germline V gene encodes CDR1 ENHRY and CDR2 SYGVKD. V lost 7 bases and J lost 4; bases outside the gene matches: 5. CDR3 size: 15 residues. CDR3 sequence: CAIKGTSGGYNEQFF. The CDR3 region has the DNA TGTGCCATCAAAGGCACTAGCGGGGGGTACAATGAGCAGTTCTTC.

This clone appeared a single time. The chain combines TRBV18 with TRBJ1-1, with a tentative D call TRBD1 (5 bases). The V end lost 3 bases, the J end lost 0 bases, and 14 bases lay between the germline ends. Per germline, CDR1 KGHSH and CDR2 LQKENI. This CDR3 comprises 16 residues. Here the CDR3 DNA reads TGTGCCAGCTCACCTAAGGAGGGGATGATGAACACTGAAGCTTTCTTT. Protein: CASSPKEGMMNTEAFF. Based on the CDR3 plus reference TRBV18 and TRBJ1-1, the full variable domain is NAGVMQNPRHLVRRRGQEARLRCSPMKGHSHVYWYRQLPEEGLKFMVYLQKENIIDESGMPKERFSAEFPKEGPSILRIQQVVRGDSAAYFCASSPKEGMMNTEAFFGQGTRLTVV.